This T cell receptor (beta chain) comes out of a study of T cell responses to AZD1222 COVID-19 vaccine. Study results and limitations: After the peak T cell response, and only then, were repertoires sampled. In the spike-specific TCR repertoire, nearly half reportedly target unmutated variant regions. Spike-specific TCR breadth and depth grew following two AZD1222 doses.

Looked up from germline, CDR1 is SGHRS and CDR2 is YFSETQ. The CDR3 has 12 residues. The V gene end was trimmed by 5 bases and the J gene end by 7 bases; junction bases not matched to a gene: 4. Here immunoSEQ multiplex PCR was the method, and the copy in TCRdb shows in-frame clones only, minus some. Of 100,000 or so clones listed, about 87% were seen once; the top ten hold approximately 12%. For this clone: The antigen remains unidentified.

The chain links TRBV5-1 to TRBJ1-2; 8 bases map to TRBD1. The sequence came from an adult in good health. The source was peripheral blood, collected on day 0 of AZD1222 vaccination. The DNA of the CDR3 is TGCGCCAGCAGGTCGGACAGGGCTGGCTACACCTTC. Protein: CASRSDRAGYTF.